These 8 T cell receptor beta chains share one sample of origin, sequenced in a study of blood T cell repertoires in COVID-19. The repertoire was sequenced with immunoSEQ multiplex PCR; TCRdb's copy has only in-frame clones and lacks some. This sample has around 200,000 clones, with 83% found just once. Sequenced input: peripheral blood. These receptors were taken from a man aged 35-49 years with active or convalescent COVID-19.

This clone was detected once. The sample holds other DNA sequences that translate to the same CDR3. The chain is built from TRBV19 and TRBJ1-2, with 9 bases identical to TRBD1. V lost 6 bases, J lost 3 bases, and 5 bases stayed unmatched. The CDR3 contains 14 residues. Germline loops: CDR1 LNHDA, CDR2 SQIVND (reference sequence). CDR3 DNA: TGTGCCAGTAGCCCAACAGGGGGCGACTATGGCTACACCTTC. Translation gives CASSPTGGDYGYTF.

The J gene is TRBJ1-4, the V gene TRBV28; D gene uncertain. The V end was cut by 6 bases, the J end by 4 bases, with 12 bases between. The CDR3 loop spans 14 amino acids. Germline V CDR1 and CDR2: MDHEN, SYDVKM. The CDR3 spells CASSRRRINEKLFF. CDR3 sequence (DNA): TGTGCCAGCAGCCGGAGGAGGATTAATGAAAAACTGTTTTTT.

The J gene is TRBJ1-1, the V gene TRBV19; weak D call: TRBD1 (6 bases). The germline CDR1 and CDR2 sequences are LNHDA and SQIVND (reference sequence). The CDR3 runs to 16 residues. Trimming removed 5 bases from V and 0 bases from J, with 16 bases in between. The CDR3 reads CASSSRTEDMNTEAFF. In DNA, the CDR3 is TGTGCCAGTAGTTCAAGGACAGAGGACATGAACACTGAAGCTTTCTTT.

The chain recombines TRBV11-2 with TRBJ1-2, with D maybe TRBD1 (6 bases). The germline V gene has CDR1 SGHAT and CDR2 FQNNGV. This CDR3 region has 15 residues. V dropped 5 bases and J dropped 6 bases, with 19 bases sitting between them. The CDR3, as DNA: TGTGCCAGCAGCCCGCTGGGGGGGCCGGCTGATGGCTACACCTTC. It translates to CASSPLGGPADGYTF.

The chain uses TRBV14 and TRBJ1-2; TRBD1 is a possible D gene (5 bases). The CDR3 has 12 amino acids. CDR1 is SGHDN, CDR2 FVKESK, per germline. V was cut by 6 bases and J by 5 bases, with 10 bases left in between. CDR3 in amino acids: CASSFDRYGYTF. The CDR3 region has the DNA TGTGCCAGCAGTTTCGACAGATATGGCTACACCTTC.

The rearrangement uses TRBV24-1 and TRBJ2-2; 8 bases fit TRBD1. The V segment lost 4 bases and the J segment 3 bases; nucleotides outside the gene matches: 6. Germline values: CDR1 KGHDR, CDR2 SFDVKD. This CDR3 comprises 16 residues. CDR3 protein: CATSDLGQGYTGELFF. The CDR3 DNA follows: TGTGCCACCAGTGACCTCGGACAGGGTTACACCGGGGAGCTGTTTTTT.

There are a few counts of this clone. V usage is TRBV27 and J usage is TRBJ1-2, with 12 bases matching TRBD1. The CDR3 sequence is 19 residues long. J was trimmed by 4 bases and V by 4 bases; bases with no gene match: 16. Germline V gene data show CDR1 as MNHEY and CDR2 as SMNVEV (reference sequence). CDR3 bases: TGTGCCAGCAGTTCCAATACCGGGACAGGGGGCTTATTGAGCTATGGCTACACCTTC. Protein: CASSSNTGTGGLLSYGYTF.

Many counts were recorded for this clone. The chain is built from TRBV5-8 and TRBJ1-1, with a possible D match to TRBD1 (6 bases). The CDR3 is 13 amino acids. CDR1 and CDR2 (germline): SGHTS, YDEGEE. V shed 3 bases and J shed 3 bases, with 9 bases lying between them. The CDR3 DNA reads TGTGCCAGCAGCTCTGGACAGTACACTGAAGCTTTCTTT. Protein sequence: CASSSGQYTEAFF.